The 8 T cell receptor beta chains in this list originate from one sample, sequenced in a study of cytomegalovirus exposure and HLA in healthy donors (dated by TCRdb to 2017 to 2019). The library relied on the immunoSEQ multiplex PCR assay. For the multiplex PCR, a mixture combining 60 forward primers for TCR Vbeta segments and 13 reverse primers for TCR Jbeta segments was used. Held by TCRdb, this immuneACCESS table contains in-frame sequences only and omits some clones. Under half of the omission traces to an unresolved V gene where checked; the cause of the rest is unknown. Within this sample are roughly 160,000 clones, with roughly 70% of them counted one time only. Jointly, the top ten make up 5.4% of the sample. The specimen was PBMCs. These receptors originate from a woman younger than 30 in good health and CMV-seropositive.

This chain links TRBV18 with TRBJ2-4, with 10 bases matching TRBD2. V lost 3 bases, J lost 1 base, and 3 bases stayed unmatched. The CDR3 extends over 16 amino acids. Germline V gives CDR1 KGHSH, CDR2 LQKENI. CDR3 DNA sequence: TGTGCCAGCTCACCTACTAGCGGGGTTGCCAAAAACATTCAGTACTTC. It specifies CASSPTSGVAKNIQYF. The variable domain in full, completed from reference TRBV18 and TRBJ2-4, reads NAGVMQNPRHLVRRRGQEARLRCSPMKGHSHVYWYRQLPEEGLKFMVYLQKENIIDESGMPKERFSAEFPKEGPSILRIQQVVRGDSAAYFCASSPTSGVAKNIQYFGAGTRLSVL.

The chain recombines TRBV5-4 with TRBJ1-2; D remains ambiguous. Germline assignment: CDR1 SGHNT and CDR2 YYREEE (reference sequence). The CDR3 covers 13 residues. The V end lost 0 bases, the J end lost 6 bases, and 9 bases lay between the germline ends. The CDR3: CASSLVLINGYTF. The CDR3 DNA reads as TGTGCCAGCAGCTTGGTACTAATCAATGGCTACACCTTC.

The chain carries TRBV29-1 and TRBJ2-1, with 8 bases aligning to TRBD1. CDR1 SQVTM and CDR2 ANQGSEA come from the germline V gene. V shed 4 bases, J shed 5 bases, and the junction held 10 bases outside the gene matches. There are 15 residues in the CDR3. The DNA of the CDR3 is TGCAGCGTTGCCCTAAGGACAGGGCACAACAATGAGCAGTTCTTC. Encoded protein: CSVALRTGHNNEQFF.

The chain recombines TRBV13 with TRBJ2-1, with 8 bases aligning to TRBD2. Germline CDR1 reads PRHDT; CDR2 reads FYEKMQ (reference sequence). The V segment lost 5 bases and the J segment 10 bases; nucleotides outside the gene matches: 4. This CDR3 is built from 12 residues. CDR3 in amino acids: CASSLGLGEQFF. CDR3 sequence (DNA): TGTGCCAGCAGCCTGGGACTAGGGGAGCAGTTCTTC.

Of note for this clone: One end of the junction does not line up with germline, which may come from a read error. The chain employs TRBV29-1 and TRBJ2-1, with unresolved D. CDR3 length equals 9 residues. The germline V gene has CDR1 SQVTM and CDR2 ANQGSEA. CDR3 in DNA: TGCAGCGTTGACAGGTCTGCGATCTTC. The encoded protein is CSVDRSAIF.

The rearrangement links TRBV7-2 to TRBJ2-6; a weak D match, TRBD2 (6 bases). Germline CDR1 SGHTA, CDR2 FQGNSA. The CDR3 is 17 residues long. Between the trimmed V and J ends, which lost 3 bases and 0 bases, there was a span of 12 bases. The CDR3 loop is CASSLVGGRSGANVLTF. The CDR3 DNA reads as TGTGCCAGCAGCTTGGTCGGAGGGCGCTCTGGGGCCAACGTCCTGACTTTC.

This clone was found a few times. The gene calls are TRBV11-3 and TRBJ2-7, with D possibly matching TRBD1 (6 bases). CDR1 is SGHNT, CDR2 YENEEA, per germline. The CDR3 runs to 15 residues. Trimming removed 5 bases from V and 0 bases from J, with 14 bases in between. CDR3 in amino acids: CASSPGAGPSYEQYF. DNA of the CDR3: TGTGCCAGCAGCCCAGGGGCAGGGCCCTCCTACGAGCAGTACTTC.

This clone has more than one count but fewer than ten. The V call is TRBV7-2, the J call TRBJ2-1; D is perhaps TRBD1 (5 bases). The CDR3 is 16 residues long. V gave up 5 bases and J gave up 7 bases, with 21 bases separating them. The germline CDR1 and CDR2 sequences are SGHTA and FQGNSA. Here the CDR3 DNA reads TGTGCCAGCAGCAACCTAGGCAGGCTCAAGGGGAATGAGCAGTTCTTC. Its translation is CASSNLGRLKGNEQFF.